The 14 T cell receptor beta chains presented below share a single source sample, sequenced in a study of CD8 T cells in ankylosing spondylitis. Findings and caveats of the study: It appeared that ankylosing spondylitis blood was characterized by a TCR beta motif of eight highly homologous variants.

No antigen is known for these receptors. TCRdb re-derived calls from the 5' RACE reads in MiXCR, one entry per CDR3 protein. Of 350,000 to 450,000 distinct CDR3 sequences in the sample, 25% to 30% were seen once. Sequencing was done on a sample of blood, either unsorted or a sorted T cell fraction (not recorded which). These receptors came from a male donor with ankylosing spondylitis.

This clonotype was seen a few times. This chain connects TRBV20-1 to TRBJ2-1; D unclear. The germline gives CDR1 DFQATT, CDR2 SNEGSKA (reference sequence). CDR3 length equals 15 residues. Trimming stripped 4 bases from V and 2 bases from J, with 15 bases between. The chain's CDR3 is CSANAHLRAYNEQFF. CDR3 in DNA: TGCAGTGCTAACGCCCACCTTAGGGCCTACAATGAGCAGTTCTTC.

V is TRBV5-1 and J is TRBJ1-5; D possibly corresponds to TRBD1 (5 bases). Germline CDR1 SGHRS, CDR2 YFSETQ. The V gene lost 1 base and the J gene lost 0 bases, with 11 bases spanning the gap. The CDR3 totals 16 residues. For the CDR3, the DNA is TGCGCCAGCAGCTTGTGGGCAGGGAATAGCAATCAGCCCCAGCATTTT. Its protein product is CASSLWAGNSNQPQHF. The whole variable domain, remainder taken from reference TRBV5-1 and TRBJ1-5, is KAGVTQTPRYLIKTRGQQVTLSCSPISGHRSVSWYQQTPGQGLQFLFEYFSETQRNKGNFPGRFSGRQFSNSRSEMNVSTLELGDSALYLCASSLWAGNSNQPQHFGDGTRLSIL.

This chain's CDR3 is CASSLGAVSSYNEQFF. The CDR3 bases are TGCGCCAGCAGCTTGGGAGCGGTTAGCTCCTACAATGAGCAGTTCTTC. The chain carries TRBV5-1 and TRBJ2-1, with D perhaps TRBD2 (5 bases). V was clipped by 0 bases and J by 0 bases, with 10 bases between them. There are 16 residues in the CDR3. Germline loops: CDR1 SGHRS, CDR2 YFSETQ.

The chain couples TRBV2 to TRBJ2-7; TRBD2 is a possible D gene (6 bases). Trimming pared 2 bases from V and 3 bases from J, leaving 11 bases between. CDR3 length: 14 residues. Germline V gene lookup returns CDR1 SNHLY and CDR2 FYNNEI. The CDR3 DNA sequence: TGTGCCAGCAGTGAATCCGGGAGAGGCTACGAGCAGTACGTC. It is translated as CASSESGRGYEQYV.

This clonotype was observed a handful of times. This sequence joins TRBV5-6 and TRBJ1-2; a possible D gene is TRBD1 (6 bases). The CDR3 extends over 15 amino acids. V lost 4 bases, J lost 0 bases, and 13 bases lay in between. Germline values: CDR1 SGHDT, CDR2 YYEEEE. The CDR3 is CASSPGGLANYGYTF. The CDR3 DNA sequence: TGTGCCAGCAGCCCGGGGGGGCTAGCTAACTATGGCTACACCTTC.

There are a few counts of this clonotype. V is TRBV24-1 and J is TRBJ1-5, with no clear D. CDR1 KGHDR and CDR2 SFDVKD come from the germline V gene. This CDR3 is 14 amino acids long. Trimming stripped 2 bases from V and 5 bases from J, with 9 bases between. CDR3 nucleotide sequence: TGTGCCACCAGTGATTGGACGGAATATCAGCCCCAGCATTTT. Encoded protein: CATSDWTEYQPQHF.

This clonotype was detected only a few times. The rearrangement links TRBV4-2 to TRBJ2-5, with TRBD2 identical over 11 bases. Germline V gene lookup returns CDR1 LGHNA and CDR2 YNFKEQ. V gave up 4 bases and J gave up 5 bases; unmatched junction bases: 12. This CDR3 is built from 17 residues. In nucleotides, the CDR3 is TGTGCCAGCAGCCCCGGACTTAGCGGGAGGGCCGATGAGACCCAGTACTTC. Residues: CASSPGLSGRADETQYF.

This clonotype showed up just a few times. V usage is TRBV10-3 and J usage is TRBJ2-7; 10 nucleotides align to TRBD2. J was trimmed by 3 bases and V by 2 bases; bases with no gene match: 4. The length of the CDR3 is 15 residues. CDR1 and CDR2 (germline): ENHRY, SYGVKD. CDR3 nucleotide sequence: TGTGCCATCAGTGAGCTTGGGACTAGCGACTACGAGCAGTACTTC. Protein: CAISELGTSDYEQYF.

V is TRBV12-3 or TRBV12-4 and J is TRBJ2-7, with TRBD2 matching over 8 bases. This CDR3 comprises 14 residues. V gave up 7 bases and J gave up 2 bases; unmatched junction bases: 7. CDR3 protein: CASNSGRPPYEQYF. CDR3 in DNA: TGTGCCAGCAACAGCGGGAGACCCCCCTACGAGCAGTACTTC.

This clonotype has only a few counts. The rearrangement links TRBV5-1 to TRBJ1-2; D unresolved. The CDR3 is made up of 14 amino acids. Deletions cut 5 bases from V and 2 bases from J, with 13 bases between. The germline V gene encodes CDR1 SGHRS and CDR2 YFSETQ. CDR3 protein: CASSPTPGNYGYTF. In DNA form, the CDR3 reads TGCGCCAGCAGTCCAACTCCGGGGAACTATGGCTACACCTTC.

This clonotype was seen at least ten times. The chain joins TRBV5-1 to TRBJ2-1, with 8 bases matching TRBD2. Germline CDR1 SGHRS, CDR2 YFSETQ. CDR3 length equals 14 residues. J was trimmed by 5 bases and V by 5 bases; bases with no gene match: 6. CDR3 loop: CASRTGGPNNEQFF. The CDR3 DNA follows: TGCGCCAGCAGGACGGGAGGGCCTAACAATGAGCAGTTCTTC.

This clonotype was seen a few times. The CDR3 nucleotides are TGTGCCAGCAGCCAAAGCAGGCGCAGGGAGACCCAGTACTTC. It yields the protein CASSQSRRRETQYF. V usage is TRBV11-2 and J usage is TRBJ2-5; D is ambiguous. The CDR3 consists of 14 residues. The V gene lost 5 bases and the J gene lost 5 bases, with 15 bases spanning the gap. Per germline, CDR1 SGHAT and CDR2 FQNNGV.

This clonotype has just a few counts. The rearrangement links TRBV12-3 or TRBV12-4 to TRBJ2-3; D perhaps matches TRBD1 (6 bases). The length of the CDR3 is 14 residues. Between the trimmed V and J ends, which lost 5 bases and 3 bases, there was a span of 12 bases. CDR3 in DNA: TGTGCCAGCAGTCCCATACAGGGTACAGATACGCAGTATTTT. It translates to CASSPIQGTDTQYF.

This clonotype has more than one count but fewer than ten. V is TRBV10-2 and J is TRBJ2-5; the D gene is possibly TRBD2 (7 bases). CDR3 length equals 13 residues. In germline, CDR1 is WSHSY, CDR2 SAAADI. V lost 7 bases and J lost 5, with 14 bases in between. The DNA of the CDR3 is TGCGCCAGCACTAGGGGGGGAATGGAGACCCAGTACTTC. This encodes CASTRGGMETQYF.